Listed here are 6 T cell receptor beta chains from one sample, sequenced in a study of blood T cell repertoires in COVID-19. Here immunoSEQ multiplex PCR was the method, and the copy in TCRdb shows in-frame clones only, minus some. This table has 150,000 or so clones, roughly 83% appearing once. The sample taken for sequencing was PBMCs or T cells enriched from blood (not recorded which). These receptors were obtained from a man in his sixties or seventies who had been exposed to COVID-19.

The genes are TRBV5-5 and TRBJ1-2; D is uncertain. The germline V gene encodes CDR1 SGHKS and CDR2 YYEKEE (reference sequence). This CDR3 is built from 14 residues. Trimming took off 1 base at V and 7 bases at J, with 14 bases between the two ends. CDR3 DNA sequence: TGTGCCAGCAGCTTGCTTGAGGAGGTGGGTGGCTACACCTTC. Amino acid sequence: CASSLLEEVGGYTF.

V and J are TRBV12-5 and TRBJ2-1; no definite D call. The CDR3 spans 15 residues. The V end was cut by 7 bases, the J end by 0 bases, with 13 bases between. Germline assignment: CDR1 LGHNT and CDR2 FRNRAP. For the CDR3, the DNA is TGTGCTAGTGACTCCGGTTCGAGCTCCTACAATGAGCAGTTCTTC. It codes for CASDSGSSSYNEQFF.

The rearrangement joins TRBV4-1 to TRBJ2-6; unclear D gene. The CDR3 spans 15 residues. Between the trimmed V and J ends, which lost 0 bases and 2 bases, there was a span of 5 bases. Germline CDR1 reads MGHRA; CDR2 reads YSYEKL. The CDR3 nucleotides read TGCGCCAGCAGCCAAGACTACCCTGGGGCCAACGTCCTGACTTTC. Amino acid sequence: CASSQDYPGANVLTF.

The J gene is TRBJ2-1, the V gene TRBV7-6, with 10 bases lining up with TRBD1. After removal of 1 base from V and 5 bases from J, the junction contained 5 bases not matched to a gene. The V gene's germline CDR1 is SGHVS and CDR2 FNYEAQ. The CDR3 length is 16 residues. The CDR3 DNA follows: TGTGCCAGCAGCTTAGAGGGACAGGGGACTAACAATGAGCAGTTCTTC. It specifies CASSLEGQGTNNEQFF.

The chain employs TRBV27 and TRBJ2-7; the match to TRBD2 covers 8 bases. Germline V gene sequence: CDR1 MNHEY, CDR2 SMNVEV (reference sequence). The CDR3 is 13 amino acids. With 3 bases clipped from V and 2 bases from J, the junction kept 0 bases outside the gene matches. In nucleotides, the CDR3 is TGTGCCAGCAGTTTCGGGAGGGCCTACGAGCAGTACTTC. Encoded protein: CASSFGRAYEQYF.

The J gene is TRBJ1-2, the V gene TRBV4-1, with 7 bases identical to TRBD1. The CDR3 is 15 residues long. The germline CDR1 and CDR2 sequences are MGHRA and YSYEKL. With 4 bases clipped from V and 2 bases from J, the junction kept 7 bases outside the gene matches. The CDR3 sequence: CASSPSQGTNYGYTF. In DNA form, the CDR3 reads TGCGCCAGCAGCCCGTCACAGGGGACCAACTATGGCTACACCTTC.